The text below deals with one T cell receptor (beta chain). The antigen is not known. This sample is part of a study of cytomegalovirus exposure and HLA in healthy donors. Study results and limitations: Later analysis identified a missense DCLRE1C variant that was linked to TCR beta V- and J-gene trimming.

The PCR was carried out with 60 Vbeta primers and 13 Jbeta primers. Generated by immunoSEQ multiplex PCR, the TCRdb table keeps only in-frame clones and is missing some. The sample lists 65,000 to 85,000 clones, more than 60% occurring once. The V gene's germline CDR1 is SGHDN and CDR2 FVKESK. The CDR3 is 14 amino acids. The ends were cut back, 5 bases at V and 0 bases at J, with 11 bases in the middle. The V and J genes are TRBV14 and TRBJ2-7; perhaps TRBD2 as D (6 bases). This clonotype was obtained from a man aged 45-65 years in good health and CMV-seropositive. Sequencing input: PBMCs. The CDR3 DNA follows: TGTGCCAGCAGCAATGGGACTTACTCCTACGAGCAGTACTTC. Translation gives CASSNGTYSYEQYF.